This T cell receptor (beta chain) was documented in a study of T cells in Graves' hyperthyroidism and ophthalmopathy. Notes on the study in general: Researchers found most expanded thyroid clonotypes above 0.001 in blood as well. Prediction of ophthalmopathy progression came a median 6.5 months pre-onset.

Comments on this clonotype: Its antigen remains unknown.

The definition of stable Graves' hyperthyroidism was no ophthalmopathy progression within 18 months. Investigators excluded patients with uncontrolled infection, other autoimmune disease, pregnancy or lactation. The germline V gene encodes CDR1 KGHDR and CDR2 SFDVKD. CDR3 length: 15 residues. The J segment lost 7 bases and the V segment lost 2 bases, leaving 4 bases of the junction unmatched. Amplified regions were TCR beta CDR3 sequences from RNA transcripts. Carried out on the TCR CDR3, a first-round RT-PCR used the HTBI primer set. TCRdb fed the multiplex PCR reads into MiXCR, producing one record per CDR3 protein. The sample comprises some 510,000 distinct CDR3 sequences, around 42% of which are singletons, and about 8.2% rests with the top ten.

The TCR was taken from a woman under 30 with Graves' hyperthyroidism. This chain connects TRBV24-1 to TRBJ1-4; TRBD1 matches at 9 bases. The sequencing sample was made of peripheral blood or thyroid tissue (not recorded which). The CDR3 loop is CATSDSRTGAEKLFF. The DNA of the CDR3 is TGTGCCACCAGTGATTCCCGGACAGGGGCTGAAAAACTGTTTTTT.